The clone carrying this T cell receptor beta chain was seen only a few times. Its matching antigen is unknown. A much larger clone differs by one base, so this may be a read error. The data were obtained in a study of neurological immune-mediated disorders. Study findings and constraints: Patients with HTLV-1-associated myelopathy had the highest level of TCR clonal expansion, whereas patients with multiple sclerosis had the lowest level, falling beneath the level found in healthy controls.

V was clipped by 5 bases and J by 1 base, with 15 bases between them. Germline loops: CDR1 DFQATT, CDR2 SNEGSKA (reference sequence). The CDR3 has 15 amino acids. The cDNA was synthesized by 5'RACE incorporating 10-nucleotide random UMIs. A single run covered 15-18 subjects with over 170 million TCR-beta sequences. TCRdb used MiXCR to reprocess the 5' RACE reads, holding one entry per CDR3 protein. The data contain 50,000 to 65,000 distinct CDR3 sequences, roughly 4% of them singletons. This receptor was obtained from a man aged 30-40 years with multiple sclerosis. The chain carries TRBV20-1 and TRBJ2-1, with D tentatively TRBD1 (5 bases). The sample taken for sequencing was PBMCs. CDR3 amino acids: CSAPPRARSYNEQFF. The CDR3 DNA reads as TGCAGTGCTCCACCCAGGGCCAGATCCTACAATGAGCAGTTCTTC.